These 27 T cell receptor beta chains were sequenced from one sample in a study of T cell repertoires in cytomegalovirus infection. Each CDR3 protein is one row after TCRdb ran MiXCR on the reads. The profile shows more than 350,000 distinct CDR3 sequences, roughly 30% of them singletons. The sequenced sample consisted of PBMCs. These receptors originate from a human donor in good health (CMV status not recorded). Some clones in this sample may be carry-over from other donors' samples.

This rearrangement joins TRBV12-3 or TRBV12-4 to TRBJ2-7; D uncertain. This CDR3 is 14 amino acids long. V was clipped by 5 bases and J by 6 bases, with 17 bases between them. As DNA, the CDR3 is TGTGCCAGCAGTCGAGACGAGGTGAGGAGCGAGCAGTACTTC. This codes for CASSRDEVRSEQYF.

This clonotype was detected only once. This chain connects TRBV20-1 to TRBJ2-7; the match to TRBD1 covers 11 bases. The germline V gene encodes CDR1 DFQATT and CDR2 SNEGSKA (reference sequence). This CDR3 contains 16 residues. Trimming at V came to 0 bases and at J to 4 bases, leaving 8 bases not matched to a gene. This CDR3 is CSARDPIGQGAYEQYF. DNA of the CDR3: TGCAGTGCTAGAGATCCCATAGGACAGGGGGCTTACGAGCAGTACTTC.

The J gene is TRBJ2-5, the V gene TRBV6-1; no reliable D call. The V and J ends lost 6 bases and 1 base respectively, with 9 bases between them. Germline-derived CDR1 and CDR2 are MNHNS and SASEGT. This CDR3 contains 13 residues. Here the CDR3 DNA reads TGTGCCAGCAGCTCCGTGTCCCAAGAGACCCAGTACTTC. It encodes CASSSVSQETQYF.

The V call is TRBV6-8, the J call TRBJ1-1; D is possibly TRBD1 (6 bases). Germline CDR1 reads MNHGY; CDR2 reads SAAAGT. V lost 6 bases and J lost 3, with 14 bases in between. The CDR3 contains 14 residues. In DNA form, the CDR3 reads TGTGCCAGCAGCGTTACAGGGCCCGACACTGAAGCTTTCTTT. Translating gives CASSVTGPDTEAFF.

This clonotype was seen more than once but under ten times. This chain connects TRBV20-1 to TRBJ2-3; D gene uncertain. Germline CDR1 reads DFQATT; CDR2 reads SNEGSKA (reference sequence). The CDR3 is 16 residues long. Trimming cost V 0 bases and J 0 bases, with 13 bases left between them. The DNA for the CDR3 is TGCAGTGCTAGAGACGGCTCTCGAGATAGCACAGATACGCAGTATTTT. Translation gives CSARDGSRDSTDTQYF.

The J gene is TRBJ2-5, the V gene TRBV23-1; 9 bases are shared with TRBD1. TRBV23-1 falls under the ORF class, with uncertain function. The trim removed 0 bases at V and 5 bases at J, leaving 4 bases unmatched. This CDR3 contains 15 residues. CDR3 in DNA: TGCGCCAGCAGTCAATCTTACAGGGGGCTGGAGACCCAGTACTTC. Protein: CASSQSYRGLETQYF.

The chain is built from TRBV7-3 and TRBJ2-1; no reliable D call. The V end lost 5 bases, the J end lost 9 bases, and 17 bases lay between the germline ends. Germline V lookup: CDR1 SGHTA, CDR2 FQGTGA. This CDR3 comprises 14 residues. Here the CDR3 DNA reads TGTGCCAGCAGCCCGCAGCCGGACGTCGGTGAGCAGTTCTTC. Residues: CASSPQPDVGEQFF.

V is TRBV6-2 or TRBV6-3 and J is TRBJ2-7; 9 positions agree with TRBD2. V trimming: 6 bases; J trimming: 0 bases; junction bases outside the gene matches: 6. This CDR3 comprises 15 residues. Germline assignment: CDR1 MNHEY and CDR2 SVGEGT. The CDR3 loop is CASRSGGTSSYEQYF. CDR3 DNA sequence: TGTGCCAGCAGGAGCGGGGGGACGAGCTCCTACGAGCAGTACTTC.

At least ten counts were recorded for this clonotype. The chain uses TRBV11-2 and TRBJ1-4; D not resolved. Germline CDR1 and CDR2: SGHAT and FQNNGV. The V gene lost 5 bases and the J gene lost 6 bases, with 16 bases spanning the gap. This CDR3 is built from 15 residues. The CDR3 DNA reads TGTGCCAGCAGCCCCCTGTTTGGTAGAGATGAAAAACTGTTTTTT. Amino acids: CASSPLFGRDEKLFF.

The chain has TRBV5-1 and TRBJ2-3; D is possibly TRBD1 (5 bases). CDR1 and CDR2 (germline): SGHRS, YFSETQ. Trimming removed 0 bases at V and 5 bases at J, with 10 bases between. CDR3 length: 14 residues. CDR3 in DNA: TGCGCCAGCAGCTTGGCCCCGACAGTAGATACGCAGTATTTT. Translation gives CASSLAPTVDTQYF.

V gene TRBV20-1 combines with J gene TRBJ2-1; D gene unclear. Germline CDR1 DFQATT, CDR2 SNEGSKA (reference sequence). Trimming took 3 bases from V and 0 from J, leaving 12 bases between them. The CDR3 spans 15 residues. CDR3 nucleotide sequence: TGCAGTGCTAGTTTTGGGGATAGCTCCTACAATGAGCAGTTCTTC. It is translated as CSASFGDSSYNEQFF.

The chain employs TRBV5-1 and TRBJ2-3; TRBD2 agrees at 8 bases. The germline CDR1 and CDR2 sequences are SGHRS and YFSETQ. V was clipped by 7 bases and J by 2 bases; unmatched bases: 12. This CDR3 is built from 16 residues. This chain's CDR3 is CASSGGGLHPTDTQYF. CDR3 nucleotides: TGCGCCAGCTCCGGGGGGGGTCTTCATCCCACAGATACGCAGTATTTT.

The CDR3 reads CASSYLTRGMNTEAFF. Written as DNA, the CDR3 is TGTGCCAGCAGTTACCTTACCAGGGGCATGAACACTGAAGCTTTCTTT. The V gene is TRBV6-5, the J gene TRBJ1-1, with a tentative D call TRBD1 (6 bases). This CDR3 region has 16 residues. The V end lost 2 bases, the J end lost 0 bases, and 13 bases lay between the germline ends. The germline V gene has CDR1 MNHEY and CDR2 SVGAGI.

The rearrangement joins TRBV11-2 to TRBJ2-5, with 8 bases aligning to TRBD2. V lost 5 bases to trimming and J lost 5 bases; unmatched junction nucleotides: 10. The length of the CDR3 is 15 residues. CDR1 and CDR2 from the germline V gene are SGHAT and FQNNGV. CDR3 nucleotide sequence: TGTGCCAGCAGCACCGTAGCGGGGAATCGGGAGACCCAGTACTTC. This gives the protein CASSTVAGNRETQYF. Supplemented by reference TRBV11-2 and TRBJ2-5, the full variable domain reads EAGVAQSPRYKIIEKRQSVAFWCNPISGHATLYWYQQILGQGPKLLIQFQNNGVVDDSQLPKDRFSAERLKGVDSTLKIQPAKLEDSAVYLCASSTVAGNRETQYFGPGTRLLVL.

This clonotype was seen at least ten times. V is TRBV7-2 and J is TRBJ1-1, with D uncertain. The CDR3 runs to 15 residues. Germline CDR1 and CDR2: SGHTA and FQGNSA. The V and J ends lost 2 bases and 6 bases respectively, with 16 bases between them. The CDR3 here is CASSLLSRVGPEAFF. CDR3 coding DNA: TGTGCCAGCAGCTTACTATCAAGGGTCGGGCCTGAAGCTTTCTTT.

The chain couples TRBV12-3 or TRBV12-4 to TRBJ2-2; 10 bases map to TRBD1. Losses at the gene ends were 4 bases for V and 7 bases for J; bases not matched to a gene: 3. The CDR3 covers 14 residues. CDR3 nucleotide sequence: TGTGCCAGCAGTTCGACAGGGGGCGGCGGGGAGCTGTTTTTT. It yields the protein CASSSTGGGGELFF.

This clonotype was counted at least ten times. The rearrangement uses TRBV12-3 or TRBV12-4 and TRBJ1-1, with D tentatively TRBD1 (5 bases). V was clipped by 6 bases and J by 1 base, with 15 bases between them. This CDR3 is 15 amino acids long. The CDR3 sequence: CASSPTTAGNTEAFF. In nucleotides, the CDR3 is TGTGCCAGCAGCCCCACGACAGCGGGGAACACTGAAGCTTTCTTT.

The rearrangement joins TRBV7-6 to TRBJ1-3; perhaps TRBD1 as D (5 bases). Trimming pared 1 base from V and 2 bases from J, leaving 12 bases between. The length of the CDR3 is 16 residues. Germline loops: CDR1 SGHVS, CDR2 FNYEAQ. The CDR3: CASSLDPGVAGNTIYF. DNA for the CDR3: TGTGCCAGCAGCTTAGATCCGGGGGTGGCTGGAAACACCATATATTTT.

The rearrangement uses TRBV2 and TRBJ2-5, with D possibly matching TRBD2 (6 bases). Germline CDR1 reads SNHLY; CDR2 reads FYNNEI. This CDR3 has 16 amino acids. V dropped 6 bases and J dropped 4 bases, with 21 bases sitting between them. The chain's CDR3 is CASSIQRDSWGETQYF. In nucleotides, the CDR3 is TGTGCCAGCAGCATCCAAAGGGACTCCTGGGGAGAGACCCAGTACTTC.

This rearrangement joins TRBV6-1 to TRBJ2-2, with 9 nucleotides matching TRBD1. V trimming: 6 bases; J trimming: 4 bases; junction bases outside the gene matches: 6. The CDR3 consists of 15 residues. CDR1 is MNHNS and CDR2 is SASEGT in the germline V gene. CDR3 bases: TGTGCCAGCAGGGCGGACAGGGGCCTCACCGGGGAGCTGTTTTTT. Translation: CASRADRGLTGELFF.

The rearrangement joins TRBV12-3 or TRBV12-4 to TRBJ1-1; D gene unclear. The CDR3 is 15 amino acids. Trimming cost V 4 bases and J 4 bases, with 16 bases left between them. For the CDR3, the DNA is TGTGCCAGCAGTTATGAAAGTTTCTGGGGCACTGAAGCTTTCTTT. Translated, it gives CASSYESFWGTEAFF.

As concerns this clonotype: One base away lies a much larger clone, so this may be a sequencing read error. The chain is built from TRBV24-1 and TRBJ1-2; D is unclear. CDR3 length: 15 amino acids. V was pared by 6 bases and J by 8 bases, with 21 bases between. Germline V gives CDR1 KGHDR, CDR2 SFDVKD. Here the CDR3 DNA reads TGTGCCACCAGTTATTCCTACTCGGCCTATTCGGGCTACACCTTC. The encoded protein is CATSYSYSAYSGYTF.

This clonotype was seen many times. The CDR3 region has the DNA TGTGCCAGCAGTGAAATAGCTTTCAACCACTACGAGCAGTACTTC. The encoded protein is CASSEIAFNHYEQYF. This chain links TRBV6-1 with TRBJ2-7; D ambiguous. The CDR3 totals 15 residues. The V end was cut by 2 bases, the J end by 3 bases, with 14 bases between. The germline CDR1 and CDR2 sequences are MNHNS and SASEGT.

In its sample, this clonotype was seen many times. This chain's CDR3 is CASSLWTGGRNEQYF. In DNA form, the CDR3 reads TGTGCCAGCAGTTTATGGACAGGGGGGAGGAACGAGCAGTACTTC. V is TRBV28 and J is TRBJ2-7, with TRBD1 matching 9 bases. The CDR3 is 15 residues long. Trimming took 0 bases from V and 5 from J; bases not matched to a gene: 5. The germline V gene encodes CDR1 MDHEN and CDR2 SYDVKM.

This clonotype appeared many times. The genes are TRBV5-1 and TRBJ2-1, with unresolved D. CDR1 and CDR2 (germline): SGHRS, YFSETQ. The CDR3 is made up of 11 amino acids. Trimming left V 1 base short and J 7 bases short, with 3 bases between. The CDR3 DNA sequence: TGCGCCAGCAGCTTGAAAAATGAGCAGTTCTTC. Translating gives CASSLKNEQFF.

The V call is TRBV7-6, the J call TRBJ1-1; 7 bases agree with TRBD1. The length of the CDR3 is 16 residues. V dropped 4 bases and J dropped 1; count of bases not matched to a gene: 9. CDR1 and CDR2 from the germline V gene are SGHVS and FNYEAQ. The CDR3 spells CASSWEGQRENTEAFF. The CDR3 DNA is TGTGCCAGCAGCTGGGAGGGACAGCGGGAGAACACTGAAGCTTTCTTT.

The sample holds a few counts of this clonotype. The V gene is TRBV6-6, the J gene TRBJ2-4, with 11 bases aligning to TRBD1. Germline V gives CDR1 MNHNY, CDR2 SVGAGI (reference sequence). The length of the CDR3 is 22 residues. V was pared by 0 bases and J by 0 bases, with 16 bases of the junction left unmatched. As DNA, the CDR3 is TGTGCCAGCAGTTACTCGGACAGGGGGCTTCGGCGCTCCGATCTAGCCAAAAACATTCAGTACTTC. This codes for CASSYSDRGLRRSDLAKNIQYF.